A single sample gave rise to the 9 T cell receptor beta chains below, sequenced in a study of PD-L1 blockade in urothelial cancer. Time point reported: peripheral blood 6 weeks after treatment start. Sequencing was performed with immunoSEQ multiplex PCR; in TCRdb, only in-frame clones are kept and a portion is missing. Of roughly 110,000 clones detected, under 95% appear once; the ten largest clones hold 3.5% to 4.5%. Sequences were derived from PBMCs, sampled around atezolizumab (anti-PD-L1) treatment. Source of these receptors: a man in his 60s with urothelial cancer.

This sequence joins TRBV2 and TRBJ2-1; 10 bases map to TRBD1. J was trimmed by 5 bases and V by 7 bases; bases with no gene match: 8. Germline lookup yields CDR1 SNHLY and CDR2 FYNNEI. The CDR3 extends over 15 amino acids. The CDR3 reads CASKRDRGINNEQFF. The CDR3 DNA is TGTGCCAGCAAAAGGGACAGGGGAATTAACAATGAGCAGTTCTTC.

This clone was counted between two and nine times. The chain combines TRBV14 with TRBJ2-7, with 7 bases aligning to TRBD1. Unmatched junction bases numbered 5, after V lost 3 bases and J lost 6 bases. The V gene's germline CDR1 is SGHDN and CDR2 FVKESK. The CDR3 length is 13 residues. The DNA of the CDR3 is TGTGCCAGCAGCCAGACAGGGCGGGCCGAGCAGTACTTC. Amino acids: CASSQTGRAEQYF.

The chain joins TRBV7-2 to TRBJ2-1; the match to TRBD2 covers 12 bases. The CDR3 extends over 15 amino acids. With 5 bases clipped from V and 4 bases from J, the junction kept 3 bases outside the gene matches. Germline V gives CDR1 SGHTA, CDR2 FQGNSA. As DNA, the CDR3 is TGTGCCAGCAGCCCGACTAGCGGGAGATACAATGAGCAGTTCTTC. Its protein is CASSPTSGRYNEQFF.

The V and J genes are TRBV2 and TRBJ2-1; 8 nucleotides agree with TRBD2. The CDR3 is made up of 15 amino acids. V dropped 6 bases and J dropped 6; count of bases not matched to a gene: 10. CDR1 and CDR2 from the germline V gene are SNHLY and FYNNEI. CDR3 sequence (DNA): TGTGCCAGCAGATCCGGGACTAGTTTCATCAATGAGCAGTTCTTC. This codes for CASRSGTSFINEQFF.

The V call is TRBV25-1, the J call TRBJ2-7, with 12 bases fitting TRBD2. J lost 7 bases, V lost 2 bases, and 9 bases had no gene match. Germline V lookup: CDR1 MGHDK, CDR2 SYGVNS. This CDR3 spans 16 amino acids. CDR3 residues: CASSEHGLAGSEEQYF. As DNA, the CDR3 is TGTGCCAGCAGTGAACACGGACTAGCGGGATCGGAAGAGCAGTACTTC.

The V call is TRBV7-9, the J call TRBJ1-1, with a tentative D call TRBD1 (5 bases). Deletions cut 5 bases from V and 1 base from J, with 11 bases between. Germline V gene data show CDR1 as SEHNR and CDR2 as FQNEAQ (reference sequence). This CDR3 region has 14 residues. Written as DNA, the CDR3 is TGTGCCAGCAGCCGCGCGACAGCGAACACTGAAGCTTTCTTT. Translation: CASSRATANTEAFF.

CDR3: CASSLWPRGPSNEQFF. The DNA of the CDR3 is TGTGCCAGCAGCTTATGGCCCAGGGGCCCATCCAATGAGCAGTTCTTC. The gene calls are TRBV4-2 and TRBJ2-1, with a possible D match to TRBD1 (6 bases). The CDR3 spans 16 residues. CDR1 and CDR2 from the germline V gene are LGHNA and YNFKEQ. The V end was cut by 5 bases, the J end by 6 bases, with 20 bases between.

This chain links TRBV11-2 with TRBJ2-3; TRBD1 might be the D (5 bases). The germline V gene encodes CDR1 SGHAT and CDR2 FQNNGV. The CDR3 length is 17 residues. V was trimmed by 1 base and J by 2 bases, leaving 16 bases between them. The CDR3 DNA follows: TGTGCCAGCAGCTTAGCCGGCGGCAGGGAATACACAGATACGCAGTATTTT. It yields the protein CASSLAGGREYTDTQYF.

This chain links TRBV7-8 with TRBJ1-5; the D gene is possibly TRBD1 (5 bases). This CDR3 comprises 15 residues. The V end lost 7 bases, the J end lost 6 bases, and 19 bases lay between the germline ends. Germline lookup yields CDR1 SGHVS and CDR2 FQNEAQ. Written as DNA, the CDR3 is TGTGCCAGCACCCCGCGGAGGGGAGAGCCTCAGCCCCAGCATTTT. Residues: CASTPRRGEPQPQHF.